This T cell receptor (delta chain) was observed in a study of DNA immune sequencing with unique molecular identifiers (dated by TCRdb to 2020 to 2022). General notes on the study: Immunomagnetic cell separation was used to enrich gammadelta T cells from buffy coats, and the genomic DNA of the enriched gammadelta T cells was sequenced. Fluorescence-activated cell sorting was used to enrich gammadelta T cells from the PBMC of 10 or so healthy individuals. To compare enriched with non-enriched material, roughly 100 ng of enriched gammadelta T-cell DNA and 0.8 to 1 ug of non-enriched PBMC DNA were sequenced. The study developed and validated an ultrasensitive DNA-based TRD repertoire sequencing method using PCR-introduced unique molecular identifiers. Validation of the method was performed on synthetic reference molecules and on blood samples from healthy individuals. Donors were healthy individuals, with ten donors profiled from sorted peripheral blood gammadelta T cells. Overall study outcomes, separate from this receptor: Variation in TRD repertoire diversity was observed between healthy donors, with several donors found to be highly oligoclonal, in that the top 5 clonotypes exceeded half of productive molecules. The primer-based approach cannot detect novel TRD sequences that are not targeted by the primers. Among clonotypes from healthy donors, the most common TRD rearrangement was TRDV2 paired with TRDJ1.

Sequences GEAIGNYY (CDR1) and EKD (CDR2) are obtained from the germline V gene. The CDR3 goes from the cysteine to the phenylalanine over 17 residues. The only DNA kept is the CDR3, 51 bases in frame from the first base. Preparation of the library involved multiplex PCR. A 32-plex assay amplified the genomic DNA, with primers for all 8 TRDV and 4 TRDJ genes spanning the CDR3. A 12-nucleotide UMI was introduced during around 3 barcoding PCR cycles, after which a second PCR was performed with Illumina adapter primers. AMPure XP beads were used for library purification, and library quality was checked on a Fragment Analyzer with the HS NGS Fragment kit. An Illumina MiniSeq mid-output kit with approximately 21% PhiX and 150 cycles of paired-end reads was used for sequencing. As for the original processing: MIGEC version 1.2.9 was used to process the reads, grouping reads by UMI and building error-corrected consensus sequences. Post-processing used modified VDJtools version 1.2.1 scripts and the tcR R package. Clone calls in TCRdb were regenerated from the public reads with CATT, after which identical DNA sequences shared one row. None of the V and J calls come from the authors' own analysis; TCRdb made them. The sample table shows some 2,100 delta-chain clones, and 14% are seen once. Of the sample, roughly half falls within the top ten clones.

This clone was counted only a few times. This receptor's antigen is unknown. Since a far larger clone is one base different, this is likely a read error. The identical CDR3 is also encoded by other nucleotide sequences in the sample. The sample comprised gamma-delta T cells enriched from blood buffy coat, or unenriched PBMCs (not recorded which). The source is a human donor in good health. The V and J genes are TRDV2 and TRDJ1; TRDD3 matches 11 bases in the middle. The CDR3 has the sequence CACDTVGGYAGTDKLIF. The nucleotide sequence reads TGTGCCTGTGACACCGTTGGGGGATACGCTGGGACCGACAAACTCATCTTT.